This TCR beta chain was sequenced for a study of blood T cell repertoires in COVID-19. Study information: Sample material is recorded as cDNA or gDNA derived from T cells, B-cell-depleted T cells, or PBMCs.

Original analysis: Reference gene primer amplification in the assay estimated nucleated cell counts. Data came from immunoSEQ multiplex PCR; TCRdb stores just in-frame clones and leaves some out. D and trimming come from the DNA, and the V and J calls and clone size come from that table. The sample has 310,000 or so clones; 88% are singletons. The TCR sequence derives from a woman aged 30 to 39 with COVID-19, enrolled during active disease. Sequencing was performed on peripheral blood.

CDR3 region: CASSLIQGRHEQYF. DNA for the CDR3: TGTGCCAGCAGCTTGATACAGGGGAGGCACGAGCAGTACTTC. The chain carries TRBV5-6 and TRBJ2-7, with D perhaps matching TRBD1 (7 bases). V shed 1 base and J shed 5 bases, with 13 bases lying between them. Germline V gene sequence: CDR1 SGHDT, CDR2 YYEEEE. The CDR3 length is 14 residues.